This TCR beta chain emerged from a study of blood T cell repertoires in COVID-19 (dated by TCRdb to about 2020). Background on the whole study: Samples from collaborators originated in the United States, Italy and Spain and spanned both the acute and convalescent phases of COVID-19. The material from the prospective study consisted of cDNA or gDNA derived from T cells, B-cell-depleted T cells, or PBMCs. Deeply sampled blood TCRbeta repertoires from subjects exposed to, actively infected with, or recovered from COVID-19 were included in the dataset. The repertoires were released in a freely available public database meant as a resource for research on the immune response to SARS-CoV-2. The samples were drawn from the first 160 participants of the ongoing ImmuneRACE study and from 1,254 subjects provided by 6 global collaborators. The sample metadata nearly always contained a de-identified subject ID, COVID-19 status, age in years and sex. Where available, HLA class I and class II types were obtained from metadata supplied by the sample provider rather than from assay-based typing. The study at large found these results: How much clinical and demographic metadata was included differed by source and by participant, and the metadata was provided uncurated.

The collaborating institutions used their own protocols to collect whole blood in K2EDTA tubes. Collaborator samples were shipped for TCRbeta analysis as frozen whole blood, isolated PBMCs, or DNA extracted from either sample type. TCRbeta CDR3 regions were amplified from genomic DNA by means of the immunoSEQ Assay, a bias-controlled multiplex PCR. As for the original processing: Nucleated cell counts per sample were estimated from amplification of reference gene primers within the assay. To quantify the absolute abundance of each unique TCRbeta CDR3 rearrangement, sequence reads were collapsed and filtered. For each sample, productive Simpson clonality was calculated as the square root of Simpson's diversity index across productive rearrangements. This immuneACCESS table, as held by TCRdb, lists in-frame sequences with V and J called but not all clones. Of the missing ones, under half trace to an unresolved V gene in checked studies; the others have no known cause. V, J and clone size were drawn from that table, and D and trimming were deduced from the DNA. This sample comprises about 240,000 clones, roughly nine tenths of them detected only once. The top ten hold around 5.9% of the sample.

Based on the germline V gene (reference sequence), the CDR1 and CDR2 sequences are SGHNT and YYREEE. CDR3 length: 15 amino acids, cysteine to phenylalanine. Only CDR3 DNA remains: 45 bases, in frame from the first base. V is shortened by 7 bases, J by 0 bases, and the region joining them spans 15 bases. In its sample, this clone was seen once. Its cognate antigen has yet to be identified. No qualities accompany the bases; no much larger clone lies one base away. The TCR originated in a man aged 55 to 69 with acute or convalescent COVID-19. The sample was peripheral blood. The chain was built from TRBV5-4 and TRBJ2-3; a weak D assignment points to TRBD2 (6 bases agree). The DNA reads TGTGCCAGCGCTGGGACGGGACTTAGCACAGATACGCAGTATTTT. The encoded protein is CASAGTGLSTDTQYF. With all but the CDR3 taken from the reference TRBV5-4 and TRBJ2-3 genes, the full variable domain is: ETGVTQSPTHLIKTRGQQVTLRCSSQSGHNTVSWYQQALGQGPQFIFQYYREEENGRGNFPPRFSGLQFPNYSSELNVNALELDDSALYLCASAGTGLSTDTQYFGPGTRLTVL.